This TCR beta chain was recovered during a study of cytomegalovirus exposure and HLA in healthy donors. This clone appeared once. The germline V and J ends were trimmed by 3 bases and 7 bases, with 13 bases remaining between them. Germline values: CDR1 SGHDN, CDR2 FVKESK. The CDR3 extends over 14 amino acids. PCR used 60 Vbeta primers and 13 Jbeta primers. TCRdb's table, derived via immunoSEQ multiplex PCR, lists solely in-frame clones and lacks some. Among around 100,000 clones listed, about 60% were seen once. The sample comprised PBMCs. The V and J genes are TRBV14 and TRBJ1-5; tentatively, D is TRBD1 (5 bases). This receptor was taken from a woman aged 25 to 39 in good health and CMV-seronegative. CDR3 DNA sequence: TGTGCCAGCAGCCAGGCAGGGAGGAGCCAGCCCCAGCATTTT. Encoded protein: CASSQAGRSQPQHF.